These 8 T cell receptor beta chains originate from one sample sequenced in a study of T cell responses to AZD1222 COVID-19 vaccine. Assay: immunoSEQ multiplex PCR; the TCRdb copy retains only in-frame clones and omits some. Of tens of thousands of clones in the sample, around nine tenths were seen once. The material sequenced was peripheral blood, taken on day 0 of MenACWY control vaccination. These receptors all stem from an adult in good health.

This clone has more than one count but fewer than ten. The rearrangement links TRBV5-6 to TRBJ1-6, with D perhaps TRBD1 (6 bases). Looked up from germline, CDR1 is SGHDT and CDR2 is YYEEEE. CDR3 length: 12 amino acids. V lost 4 bases and J 8 bases, leaving 7 bases between the germline ends. The CDR3 DNA is TGTGCCAGCAGCCCAGGGGATTCACCCCTCCACTTT. Protein product: CASSPGDSPLHF.

The chain combines TRBV25-1 with TRBJ2-7; 7 nucleotides line up with TRBD2. Germline loops: CDR1 MGHDK, CDR2 SYGVNS. The CDR3 loop spans 14 amino acids. Germline trimming cut 6 bases from V and 2 bases from J; bases unmatched to any gene: 7. This CDR3 is CASSREREPYEQYF. The CDR3 DNA reads as TGTGCCAGCAGCCGAGAGCGGGAACCCTACGAGCAGTACTTC.

CDR3 sequence: CASSLGGFSGRGQDEQFF. The DNA of the CDR3 is TGTGCCAGCAGTTTGGGTGGGTTTAGCGGACGAGGCCAGGATGAGCAGTTCTTC. The genes are TRBV28 and TRBJ2-1; tentatively, D is TRBD2 (6 bases). V lost 3 bases, J lost 8 bases, and 26 bases lay in between. The germline V gene has CDR1 MDHEN and CDR2 SYDVKM. The CDR3 has 18 amino acids.

The chain has TRBV6-5 and TRBJ1-2; D possibly corresponds to TRBD1 (6 bases). The length of the CDR3 is 15 residues. Trimming left V 6 bases short and J 1 base short, with 15 bases between. Germline CDR1 reads MNHEY; CDR2 reads SVGAGI. CDR3 bases: TGTGCCAGCAGGCCGACAGGAGCCCTTAACTATGGCTACACCTTC. Protein: CASRPTGALNYGYTF.

This chain connects TRBV19 to TRBJ1-1; 8 bases fit TRBD1. CDR1 and CDR2 from the germline V gene are LNHDA and SQIVND (reference sequence). V was pared by 4 bases and J by 5 bases, with 9 bases of the junction left unmatched. The CDR3 covers 15 residues. The CDR3 protein is CASSTLQGVRTEAFF. The CDR3 bases are TGTGCCAGTAGTACCTTACAGGGGGTTAGGACTGAAGCTTTCTTT.

The chain is built from TRBV6-1 and TRBJ1-5; D is uncertain. Trimming took 0 bases from V and 9 from J, leaving 9 bases between them. The CDR3 runs to 13 residues. Germline-derived CDR1 and CDR2 are MNHNS and SASEGT. CDR3 amino acids: CASSEASRGPQHF. The CDR3 DNA sequence: TGTGCCAGCAGTGAAGCCTCTAGAGGGCCCCAGCATTTT.

This clone was counted a few times. This chain uses TRBV27 with TRBJ1-3, with TRBD1 identical over 8 bases. Germline CDR1 MNHEY, CDR2 SMNVEV (reference sequence). The CDR3 is made up of 16 amino acids. Losses at the gene ends were 5 bases for V and 4 bases for J; bases not matched to a gene: 10. CDR3 in DNA: TGTGCCAGCAGTCAACAGGGGGGCCTTTTCGGAAACACCATATATTTT. It translates to CASSQQGGLFGNTIYF.

The chain's CDR3 is CASSLEKGLAAGQFF. The CDR3 nucleotides read TGTGCCAGTAGTCTCGAAAAGGGACTAGCGGCGGGGCAGTTCTTC. The J gene is TRBJ2-1, the V gene TRBV19; 11 bases line up with TRBD2. V lost 5 bases to trimming and J lost 12 bases; unmatched junction nucleotides: 12. Germline V CDR1 and CDR2: LNHDA, SQIVND (reference sequence). The CDR3 is 15 amino acids.